The sequence of this T cell receptor (beta chain) was determined in a study of T cells in Graves' hyperthyroidism and ophthalmopathy. Study-wide background: Peripheral blood was secured at the point of initial diagnosis, before any treatment. General observations from the study: Patients with ophthalmopathy were separated from those with stable hyperthyroidism by a 13 V-J model. Most thyroid clonotypes that were expanded above 0.001 also turned up in blood.

In its sample, this clonotype was seen a few times. Its antigen is unidentified. The diagnoses drew upon clinical symptoms, serum thyroxine and TRAb, thyroid ultrasound and orbital computed tomography. Amplification targeted TCR beta CDR3 regions from RNA transcripts. The primer set for the first-round RT-PCR of the TCR CDR3 was HTBI. TCRdb fed the multiplex PCR reads into MiXCR, producing one record per CDR3 protein. This sample has roughly 510,000 distinct CDR3 sequences; roughly 20% occur once, and the top ten carry 26%. This CDR3 contains 12 residues. Trimming removed 8 bases from V and 6 bases from J; junction bases left unmatched: 7. Germline values: CDR1 LGHDT, CDR2 YNNKEL (reference sequence).

The TCR was taken from a young man with Graves' hyperthyroidism. The sequenced material came from blood. This chain connects TRBV3-1 to TRBJ2-7; 7 bases agree with TRBD1. The CDR3 is CASETGAGEQYF. The DNA for the CDR3 is TGTGCCAGCGAAACAGGGGCGGGCGAGCAGTACTTC.